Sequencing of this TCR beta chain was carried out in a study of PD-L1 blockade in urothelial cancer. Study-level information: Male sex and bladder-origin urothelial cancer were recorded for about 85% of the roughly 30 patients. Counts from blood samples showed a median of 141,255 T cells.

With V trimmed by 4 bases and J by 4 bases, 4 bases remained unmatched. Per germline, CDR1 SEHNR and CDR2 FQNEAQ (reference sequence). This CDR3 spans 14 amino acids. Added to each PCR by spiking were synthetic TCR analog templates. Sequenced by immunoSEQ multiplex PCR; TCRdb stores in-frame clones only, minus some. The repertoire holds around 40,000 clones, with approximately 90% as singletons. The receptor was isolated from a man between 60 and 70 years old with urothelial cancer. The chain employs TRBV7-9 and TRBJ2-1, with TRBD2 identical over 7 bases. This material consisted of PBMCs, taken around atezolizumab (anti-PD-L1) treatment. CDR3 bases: TGTGCCAGCAGCTCCTGGGGGGGTTACAATGAGCAGTTCTTC. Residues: CASSSWGGYNEQFF.